One and the same sample provided the 2 T cell receptor beta chains below, sequenced in a study of T cell responses to AZD1222 COVID-19 vaccine. The method was immunoSEQ multiplex PCR; TCRdb's version includes in-frame clones alone and lacks a portion of them. The repertoire holds 140,000 or so clones, with 90% to 95% as singletons. The material was peripheral blood, obtained on day 0 of AZD1222 vaccination. These receptors all stem from an adult in good health.

This rearrangement joins TRBV29-1 to TRBJ2-1; D gene uncertain. Deletions cut 4 bases from V and 8 bases from J, with 12 bases between. This CDR3 is 12 amino acids long. Germline V gives CDR1 SQVTM, CDR2 ANQGSEA. The CDR3 here is CSVGGLTDEQFF. The CDR3, as DNA: TGCAGCGTTGGTGGGCTTACGGATGAGCAGTTCTTC.

This clone was seen once. The chain employs TRBV11-2 and TRBJ2-7; D is unclear. V was shortened by 3 bases and J by 2 bases, with 11 bases between the two germline ends. Germline CDR1 SGHAT, CDR2 FQNNGV. The CDR3 has 14 residues. The DNA for the CDR3 is TGTGCCAGCAGCTTCGGCCCAGCCGCCTACGAGCAGTACTTC. Translation: CASSFGPAAYEQYF.